This T cell receptor beta chain derives from a study of shared clonotypes between healthy human individuals. Produced via immunoSEQ multiplex PCR; TCRdb's table is partial and in-frame only. In the table there are a few million clones, about 92% of which are singletons. V lost 3 bases and J lost 3, with 4 bases in between. This CDR3 has 12 residues. Germline V gives CDR1 SGHDN, CDR2 FVKESK. This TCR was recovered from a man between 18 and 35 years old in good health. V usage is TRBV14 and J usage is TRBJ2-3; D gene uncertain. Sequenced input: naive CD4+ T cells sorted from blood. Subset here: CD45RA+ positively selected. The CDR3 region has the DNA TGTGCCAGCAGCCAGATTACAGATACGCAGTATTTT. It codes for CASSQITDTQYF.